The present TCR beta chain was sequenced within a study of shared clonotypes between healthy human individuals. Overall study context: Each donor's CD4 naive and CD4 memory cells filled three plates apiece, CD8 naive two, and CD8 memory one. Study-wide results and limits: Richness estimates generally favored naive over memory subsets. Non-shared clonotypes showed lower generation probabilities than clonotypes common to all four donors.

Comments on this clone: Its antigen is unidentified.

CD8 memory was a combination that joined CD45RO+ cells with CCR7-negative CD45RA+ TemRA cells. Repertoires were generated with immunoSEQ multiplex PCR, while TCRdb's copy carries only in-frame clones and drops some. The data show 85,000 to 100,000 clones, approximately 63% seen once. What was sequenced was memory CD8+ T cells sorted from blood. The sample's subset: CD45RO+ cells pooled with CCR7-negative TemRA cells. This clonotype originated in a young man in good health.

The CDR3 nucleotides read TGTGCCATAACCCCTAGGGCCTACGAGCAGTACTTC. Translating it yields CAITPRAYEQYF. The gene calls are TRBV28 and TRBJ2-7, with D unclear. Germline V gene lookup returns CDR1 MDHEN and CDR2 SYDVKM. This CDR3 contains 12 residues. V gave up 10 bases and J gave up 2 bases, with 12 bases separating them. Full variable domain (remainder filled in from reference TRBV28 and TRBJ2-7): DVKVTQSSRYLVKRTGEKVFLECVQDMDHENMFWYRQDPGLGLRLIYFSYDVKMKEKGDIPEGYSVSREKKERFSLILESASTNQTSMYLCAITPRAYEQYFGPGTRLTVT.